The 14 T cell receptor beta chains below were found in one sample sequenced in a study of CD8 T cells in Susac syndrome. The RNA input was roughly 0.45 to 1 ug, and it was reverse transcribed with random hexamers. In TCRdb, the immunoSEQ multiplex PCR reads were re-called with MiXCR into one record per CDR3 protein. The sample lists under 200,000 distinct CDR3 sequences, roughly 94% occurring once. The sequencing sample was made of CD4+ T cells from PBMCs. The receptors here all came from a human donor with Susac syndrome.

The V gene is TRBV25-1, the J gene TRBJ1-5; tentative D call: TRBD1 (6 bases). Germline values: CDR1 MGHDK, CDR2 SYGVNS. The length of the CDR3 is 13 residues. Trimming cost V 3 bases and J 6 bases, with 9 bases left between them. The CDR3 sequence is CASSDRDTQPQHF. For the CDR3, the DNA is TGTGCCAGCAGTGACAGGGACACTCAGCCCCAGCATTTT.

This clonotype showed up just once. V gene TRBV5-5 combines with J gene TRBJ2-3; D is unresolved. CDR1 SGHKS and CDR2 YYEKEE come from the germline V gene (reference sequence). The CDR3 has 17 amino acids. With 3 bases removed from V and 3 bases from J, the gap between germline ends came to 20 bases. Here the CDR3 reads CASSSGPRAGATDTQYF. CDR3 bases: TGTGCCAGCAGCTCGGGTCCCCGGGCAGGTGCTACAGATACGCAGTATTTT.

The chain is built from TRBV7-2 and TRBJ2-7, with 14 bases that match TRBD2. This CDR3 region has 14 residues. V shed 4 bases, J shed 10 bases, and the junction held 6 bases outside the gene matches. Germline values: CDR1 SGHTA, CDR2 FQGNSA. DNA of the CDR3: TGTGCCAGCAGCTCAACCGGGACTAGCGGGGGACAGTACTTC. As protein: CASSSTGTSGGQYF.

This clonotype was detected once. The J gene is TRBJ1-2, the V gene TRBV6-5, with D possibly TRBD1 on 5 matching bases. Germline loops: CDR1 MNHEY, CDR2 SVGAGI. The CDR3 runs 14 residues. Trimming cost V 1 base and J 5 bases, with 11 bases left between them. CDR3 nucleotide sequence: TGTGCCAGCAGTTACTGGCAGGGAAGTTATGGCTACACCTTC. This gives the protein CASSYWQGSYGYTF.

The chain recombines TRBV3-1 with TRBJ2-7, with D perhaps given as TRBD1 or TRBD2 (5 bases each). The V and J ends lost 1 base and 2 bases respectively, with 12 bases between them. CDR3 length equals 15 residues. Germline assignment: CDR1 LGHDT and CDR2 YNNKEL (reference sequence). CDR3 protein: CASSQGGRGAYEQYF. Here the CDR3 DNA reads TGTGCCAGCAGCCAAGGTGGGCGAGGGGCCTACGAGCAGTACTTC.

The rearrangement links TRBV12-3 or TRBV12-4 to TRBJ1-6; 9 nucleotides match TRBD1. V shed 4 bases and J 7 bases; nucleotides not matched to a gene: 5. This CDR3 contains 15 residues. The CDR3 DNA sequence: TGTGCCAGCAGTTCGGACAGGGGTCGGAATTCACCCCTCCACTTT. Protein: CASSSDRGRNSPLHF.

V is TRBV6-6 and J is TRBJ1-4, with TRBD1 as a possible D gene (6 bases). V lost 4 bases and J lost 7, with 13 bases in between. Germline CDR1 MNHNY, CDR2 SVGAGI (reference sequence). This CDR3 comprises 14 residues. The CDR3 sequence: CASSLGGRSEKLFF. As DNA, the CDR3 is TGTGCCAGCAGTTTGGGGGGGCGTAGTGAAAAACTGTTTTTT.

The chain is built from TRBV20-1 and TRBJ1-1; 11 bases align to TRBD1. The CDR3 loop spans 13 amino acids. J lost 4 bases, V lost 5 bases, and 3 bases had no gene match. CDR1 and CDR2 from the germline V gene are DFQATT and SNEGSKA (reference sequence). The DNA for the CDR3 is TGCAGTGCTGGGACAGGGGGAGGCACTGAAGCTTTCTTT. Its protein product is CSAGTGGGTEAFF.

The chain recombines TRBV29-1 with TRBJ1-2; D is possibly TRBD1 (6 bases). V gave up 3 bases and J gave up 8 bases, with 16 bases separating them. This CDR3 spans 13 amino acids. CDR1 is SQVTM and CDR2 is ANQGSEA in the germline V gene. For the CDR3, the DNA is TGCAGCGTTGATCGGGCGGGGGCGAACGGCTACACCTTC. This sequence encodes CSVDRAGANGYTF.

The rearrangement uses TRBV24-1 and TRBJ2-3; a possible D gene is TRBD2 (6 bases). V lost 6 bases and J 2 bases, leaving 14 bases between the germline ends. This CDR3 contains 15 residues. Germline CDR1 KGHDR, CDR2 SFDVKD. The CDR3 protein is CATSLGGLLTDTQYF. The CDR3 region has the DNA TGTGCCACCAGTTTGGGGGGACTCCTCACAGATACGCAGTATTTT.

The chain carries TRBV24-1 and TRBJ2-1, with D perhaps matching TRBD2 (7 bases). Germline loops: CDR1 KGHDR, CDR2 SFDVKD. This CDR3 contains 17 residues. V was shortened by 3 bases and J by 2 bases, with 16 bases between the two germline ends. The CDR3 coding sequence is TGTGCCACCAGTGATGCCTCAGGCGGGGGCGCCTACAATGAGCAGTTCTTC. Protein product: CATSDASGGGAYNEQFF.

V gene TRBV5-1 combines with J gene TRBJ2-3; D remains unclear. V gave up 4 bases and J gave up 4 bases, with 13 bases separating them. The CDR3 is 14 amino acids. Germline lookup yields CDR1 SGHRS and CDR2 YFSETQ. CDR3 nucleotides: TGCGCCAGCAGCCACGAAGCCTTTTCAGATACGCAGTATTTT. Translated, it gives CASSHEAFSDTQYF.

The CDR3 protein is CASSEGGYGGYTF. The DNA for the CDR3 is TGTGCCAGCAGTGAAGGAGGGTATGGTGGCTACACCTTC. The V gene is TRBV2, the J gene TRBJ1-2; D remains ambiguous. This CDR3 has 13 amino acids. V was cut by 1 base and J by 7 bases, with 10 bases left in between. Germline-derived CDR1 and CDR2 are SNHLY and FYNNEI.

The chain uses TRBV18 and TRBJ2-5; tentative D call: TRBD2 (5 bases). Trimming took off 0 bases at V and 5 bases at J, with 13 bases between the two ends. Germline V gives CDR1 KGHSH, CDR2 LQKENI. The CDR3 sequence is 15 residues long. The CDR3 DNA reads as TGTGCCAGCTCACCACCGAGGGCCGGCGGGGAGACCCAGTACTTC. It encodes CASSPPRAGGETQYF.